A single count supports the clone carrying this T cell receptor (beta chain). J lost 4 bases, V lost 5 bases, and 6 bases had no gene match. Germline V gene lookup returns CDR1 SGDLS and CDR2 YYNGEE. This CDR3 region has 14 residues. Per the original methods: Using reference gene primer amplification, nucleated cell counts were estimated. The protocol was immunoSEQ multiplex PCR, while the TCRdb copy is restricted to in-frame clones and leaves out a portion. V and J calls and clone size follow that table, whereas D and trimming were derived from the DNA. The sample holds around 100,000 clones, roughly 87% seen once. These data come from a study of blood T cell repertoires in COVID-19. Study-level information: COVID-19 samples from acute and convalescent phases originated in the United States, Italy and Spain. PBMCs, B-cell-depleted T cells, or T cells provided the cDNA or gDNA that made up the material.

The sequence came from a young man in a cohort sampled during active COVID-19. This chain uses TRBV9 with TRBJ1-1, with TRBD1 matching 9 bases. Sequences were obtained from peripheral blood. The CDR3 DNA sequence: TGTGCCAGCAGTACCACAGGGGGCGGCACTGAAGCTTTCTTT. It yields the protein CASSTTGGGTEAFF.